This TCR beta chain was recovered during a study of cytomegalovirus exposure and HLA in healthy donors. Points from the study as a whole: Published work reported that the classifier diagnosed cytomegalovirus status with high specificity and sensitivity. Altogether, 164 TCR beta chains were recorded as cytomegalovirus-associated.

Generated by immunoSEQ multiplex PCR, the TCRdb table keeps only in-frame clones and is missing some. The sample lists about 98,000 clones, 87% seen once, with roughly 3.7% in the top ten. As to this clone: Its antigen remains unknown.

The validation cohort, a group of more than 95 subjects, included the donors and was separate from the roughly 700-subject first cohort. The CDR3 sequence is 17 residues long. V gave up 1 base and J gave up 5 bases, with 19 bases separating them. The V gene's germline CDR1 is SNHLY and CDR2 FYNNEI. The rearrangement uses TRBV2 and TRBJ2-3; a weak D match, TRBD2 (7 bases). This sequence was found in a woman aged 25-40 years in good health and CMV-seronegative. The sample taken for sequencing was PBMCs. The CDR3 nucleotides are TGTGCCAGCAGTGAAGGTGGGGGGGCTCCGAGGGAAGATACGCAGTATTTT. It yields the protein CASSEGGGAPREDTQYF. Looking up the rest from reference TRBV2 and TRBJ2-3 gives the full variable domain: EPEVTQTPSHQVTQMGQEVILRCVPISNHLYFYWYRQILGQKVEFLVSFYNNEISEKSEIFDDQFSVERPDGSNFTLKIRSTKLEDSAMYFCASSEGGGAPREDTQYFGPGTRLTVL.